This T cell receptor (beta chain) was documented in a study of multiple sclerosis patients with progressive multifocal leukoencephalopathy. Germline CDR1 reads SGHRS; CDR2 reads YFSETQ. The CDR3 spans 13 residues. The ends lost 4 bases at V and 4 bases at J; junction bases unmatched: 2. The study, taken as a whole, reports: TRBV and TRBJ usage showed no common pattern when PML developed.

Profiled with immunoSEQ multiplex PCR; TCRdb holds only in-frame clones, not every one. The sample records approximately 28,000 clones, around 90% being singletons. Notes on this clone: Its specificity is unknown.

Indicated time point: time of PML onset. The rearrangement links TRBV5-1 to TRBJ1-2; 9 bases line up with TRBD1. This specimen was PBMCs, taken from a patient treated with natalizumab. The clonotype originates from a woman between 40 and 55 years old with progressive multifocal leukoencephalopathy. CDR3 sequence: CASSPDRGYGYTF. Written as DNA, the CDR3 is TGCGCCAGCAGCCCGGACAGGGGCTATGGCTACACCTTC. The full variable domain, its missing parts supplied by reference TRBV5-1 and TRBJ1-2, is KAGVTQTPRYLIKTRGQQVTLSCSPISGHRSVSWYQQTPGQGLQFLFEYFSETQRNKGNFPGRFSGRQFSNSRSEMNVSTLELGDSALYLCASSPDRGYGYTFGSGTRLTVV.